This is a list of T cell receptor beta chains from one sample in a study of shared clonotypes between healthy human individuals. Clones were sequenced by immunoSEQ multiplex PCR, and TCRdb holds only the in-frame ones, with some missing. This table holds 2 million to 2.5 million clones, approximately 96% found once. Sequenced material: naive CD4+ T cells sorted from blood. These receptors came from a man aged 18-30 years in good health. Both conserved end residues are part of each CDR3. The D gene is left open where the match is weak. The size field is filled for only some rows; it gives once, few, many or a size class.

V	J	D	size	DNA	CDR3
TRBV2	TRBJ2-3	TRBD2	-	TGTGCCAGCACTAGCGGGATTAGCACAGATACGCAGTATTTT	CASTSGISTDTQYF
TRBV10-3	TRBJ2-7	TRBD2	-	TGTGCCATCAGTGAATCACTAGCGGGAGGGAACGAGCAGTACTTC	CAISESLAGGNEQYF
TRBV7-8	TRBJ2-1	TRBD2	-	TGTGCCAGCAGCTTACCTTTACTGACTAGCGGGAGGGCGGGTGAGCAGTTCTTC	CASSLPLLTSGRAGEQFF
TRBV6-6	TRBJ1-5	-	-	TGTGCCAGCAGTTACGAGAGACAGAAGGGACTAAAGCCCCAGCATTTT	CASSYERQKGLKPQHF
TRBV4-3	TRBJ2-2	TRBD2	few	TGCGCCAGCAGCCCCTATGCTAGCGGAGATTACACCGGGGAGCTGTTTTTT	CASSPYASGDYTGELFF
TRBV19	TRBJ1-5	-	-	TGTGCCAGTAGTATTGGGGAGAGGCTTGGGGGCAATCAGCCCCAGCATTTT	CASSIGERLGGNQPQHF
TRBV7-9	TRBJ1-1	TRBD1	once	TGTGCCAGCAGCCACTGGACAGGGGATACTGAAGCTTTCTTT	CASSHWTGDTEAFF
TRBV4-1	TRBJ2-1	TRBD2	-	TGCGCCAGCAGCCAATTTACCGGGACTAGTCGTGAGCAGTTCTTC	CASSQFTGTSREQFF
TRBV2	TRBJ1-1	-	-	TGTGCCAGCAGTGGACAGCCTCCCACTGAAGCTTTCTTT	CASSGQPPTEAFF
TRBV10-3	TRBJ2-3	-	-	TGTGCCATCAGTGATACCAAGAGAAGAACAGATACGCAGTATTTT	CAISDTKRRTDTQYF
TRBV7-8	TRBJ2-4	TRBD1	once	TGTGCCAGCAGCTTAGTAGGGGGCACCAAAAACATTCAGTACTTC	CASSLVGGTKNIQYF
TRBV5-4	TRBJ2-1	-	once	TGTGCCAGCAGTACAGGTGGCAGCTCCTACAATGAGCAGTTCTTC	CASSTGGSSYNEQFF
TRBV6-1	TRBJ2-5	-	-	TGTGCCAGCAGAAGGGGGGACGGGGTTTGGGAGACCCAGTACTTC	CASRRGDGVWETQYF
TRBV19	TRBJ2-7	TRBD1	-	TGTGCCAGTAGTCCAACCCCCGGACAGGGCAAGCAGTACTTC	CASSPTPGQGKQYF
TRBV15	TRBJ1-5	-	-	TGTGCCACCAGCAGTGCACAGGGACAGCCCCAGCATTTT	CATSSAQGQPQHF
TRBV9	TRBJ1-1	-	-	TGTGCCAGCAGCGTAGCCCCGTGGACTGAAGCTTTCTTT	CASSVAPWTEAFF
TRBV10-1	TRBJ2-3	TRBD1	-	TGCGCCAGCAGCTCGCCGGGACAGGCAGATACGCAGTATTTT	CASSSPGQADTQYF
TRBV4-3	TRBJ2-7	TRBD2	-	TGCGCCAGCAGCCAACTAGCGGGAGGGAACTACGAGCAGTACTTC	CASSQLAGGNYEQYF
TRBV29-1	TRBJ2-5	-	-	TGCAGCGTTGGGGCTACGGTTCTCGAGACCCAGTACTTC	CSVGATVLETQYF
TRBV19	TRBJ1-2	-	-	TGTGCCAGTAGGGACGACGGGGCGAGTGGCTACACCTTC	CASRDDGASGYTF
TRBV30	TRBJ1-2	TRBD1	-	TGTGCCTGGAGTGGAAAAGGGACAGGTGAAAACCATGGCTACACCTTC	CAWSGKGTGENHGYTF
TRBV5-1	TRBJ2-7	TRBD2	-	TGCGCCAGCAGCTCGGCGGGGGGGCCTAGCGGTCGCCGGGAGCAGTACTTC	CASSSAGGPSGRREQYF
TRBV30	TRBJ1-6	-	once	TGTGCCTGGAGTGTAGGAGGGAGTCCTGGTAATTCACCCCTCCACTTT	CAWSVGGSPGNSPLHF
TRBV28	TRBJ2-7	TRBD1	-	TGTGCCAGCAGCACAGGGGTCGAGCAGTACTTC	CASSTGVEQYF
TRBV7-7	TRBJ1-1	TRBD1	-	TGTGCTAGCAGCTTATTGACAGGGACGAACACTGAAGCTTTCTTT	CASSLLTGTNTEAFF
TRBV2	TRBJ1-5	-	-	TGTGCCAGCACTTCAGGGACCAAAGTTAGCAATCAGCCCCAGCATTTT	CASTSGTKVSNQPQHF
TRBV2	TRBJ1-4	TRBD1	-	TGTGCCAGCAGCAGACAGGGCGTACTGTTTTTT	CASSRQGVLFF
TRBV5-1	TRBJ2-6	-	once	TGCGCCAGCAGCTTGGCTGGGACTGGGGCCAACGTCCTGACTTTC	CASSLAGTGANVLTF
TRBV21-1	TRBJ2-2	-	-	TGTGCCAACTTACCGGGACCGGGAGCACCCGATGGCACCGGGGAGCTGTTTTTT	CANLPGPGAPDGTGELFF
TRBV5-1	TRBJ2-7	-	once	TGCGCCAGCCCCTCCTACGAGCAGTACTTC	CASPSYEQYF
TRBV29-1	TRBJ1-1	TRBD1	few	TGCAGCGTAAGTTGGGACAGGGAAGCTTTCTTT	CSVSWDREAFF
TRBV10-3	TRBJ2-5	TRBD1	-	TGTGCCATCAGTGTAGGACAGGGGGCGGGCGAGGAGACCCAGTACTTC	CAISVGQGAGEETQYF
TRBV6-5	TRBJ2-3	TRBD1	once	TGTGCCAGCAGGCTACAGGGGATCGGCACAGATACGCAGTATTTT	CASRLQGIGTDTQYF
TRBV6-5	TRBJ2-3	-	-	TGTGCCAGCGCTAGGGACACAGATACGCAGTATTTT	CASARDTDTQYF
TRBV4-1	TRBJ1-2	-	-	TGCGCCAGCAGCCAAGATCCGCCGGCCCCCGGGACTCGTTTCTATGGCTACACCTTC	CASSQDPPAPGTRFYGYTF
TRBV13	TRBJ2-3	-	-	TGTGCCAGCAGCTTAGTGGCGCGGCTCACAGATACGCAGTATTTT	CASSLVARLTDTQYF
TRBV20-1	TRBJ2-3	-	-	TGCAGTGCTAGTTACATGGATACGCAGTATTTT	CSASYMDTQYF
TRBV5-1	TRBJ1-1	TRBD1	-	TGCGCCAGCAGCCCGAGGGACAGGGGGAACACTGAAGCTTTCTTT	CASSPRDRGNTEAFF
TRBV2	TRBJ2-7	-	-	TGTGCCAGCCGAGTGGAGGGTACGTACGAGCAGTACTTC	CASRVEGTYEQYF
TRBV7-9	TRBJ2-5	TRBD2	-	TGTGCCAGCAGTTATAGACTAGCGGGAGAAGAGACCCAGTACTTC	CASSYRLAGEETQYF
TRBV6-1	TRBJ2-6	TRBD2	-	TGTGCCAGCAGGGGACTAGCTGTGGCCAACGTCCTGACTTTC	CASRGLAVANVLTF
TRBV7-7	TRBJ2-1	TRBD2	-	TGTGCTAGCAGCTTAGAGGGACTAGCGGGAGGGGAGCAGTTCTTC	CASSLEGLAGGEQFF
TRBV7-9	TRBJ2-2	-	few	TGTGCCAGCAGCTTAGGCCAGGGGAACACCGGGGAGCTGTTTTTT	CASSLGQGNTGELFF
TRBV18	TRBJ2-7	-	-	TGTGCCAGCTCACCCGGGGCAACCTACGAGCAGTACTTC	CASSPGATYEQYF
TRBV6-5	TRBJ2-7	-	-	TGTGCCAGCACCTCGGGCAGGGGACACGAGCAGTACTTC	CASTSGRGHEQYF
TRBV20-1	TRBJ2-5	-	-	TGCAGTGCATCAAGTGGGGAGACCCAGTACTTC	CSASSGETQYF
TRBV5-1	TRBJ1-3	-	-	TGCGCCAGCAGCTTGGATCCGGGCTCTGGAAACACCATATATTTT	CASSLDPGSGNTIYF
TRBV10-1	TRBJ2-2	-	-	TGCGCCAGCGCCGAGTTACCCGAGCGGGAGCTGTTTTTT	CASAELPERELFF
TRBV28	TRBJ2-7	-	-	TGTGCCAGCAGAACCGCCCGGGTTGGACGCGAGCAGTACTTC	CASRTARVGREQYF